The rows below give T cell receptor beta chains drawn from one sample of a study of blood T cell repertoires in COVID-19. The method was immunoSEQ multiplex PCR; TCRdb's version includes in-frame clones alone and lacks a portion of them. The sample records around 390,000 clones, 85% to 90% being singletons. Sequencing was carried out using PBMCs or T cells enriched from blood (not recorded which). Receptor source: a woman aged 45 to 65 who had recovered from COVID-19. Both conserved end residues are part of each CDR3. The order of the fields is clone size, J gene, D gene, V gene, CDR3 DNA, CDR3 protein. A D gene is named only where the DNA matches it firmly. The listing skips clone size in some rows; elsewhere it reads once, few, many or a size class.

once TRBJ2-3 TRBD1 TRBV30 TGTGCCTGGGTCCCGGGACAGTCAGATACGCAGTATTTT CAWVPGQSDTQYF
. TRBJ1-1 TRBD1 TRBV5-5 TGTGCCAGCAGCTGGGGGACAGGGGCCACTGAAGCTTTCTTT CASSWGTGATEAFF
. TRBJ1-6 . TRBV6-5 TGTGCCAGCACCACCACCGGTTCACCCCTCCACTTT CASTTTGSPLHF
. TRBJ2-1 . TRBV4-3 TGCGCCAGCAGCCAAGATCGGGCAGGGAGGTTGTACAATGAGCAGTTCTTC CASSQDRAGRLYNEQFF
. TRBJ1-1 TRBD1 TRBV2 TGTGCCAGCAGTGAGGACAGGGGGCGGGGAACTGAAGCTTTCTTT CASSEDRGRGTEAFF
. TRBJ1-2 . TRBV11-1 TGTGCCAGCAGCTTTGGAGCTAGTCTTTCCGGCTATGGCTACACCTTC CASSFGASLSGYGYTF
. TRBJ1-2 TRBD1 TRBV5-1 TGCGCCAGCAGTACTACAGGGGGAAGCTTGGACGGCTACACCTTC CASSTTGGSLDGYTF
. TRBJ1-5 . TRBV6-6 TGTGCCAGCAGTCTATCTTCTTCGAATCAGCCCCAGCATTTT CASSLSSSNQPQHF
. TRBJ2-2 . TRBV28 TGTGCCAGCTTCGGGTCGAACACCGGGGAGCTGTTTTTT CASFGSNTGELFF
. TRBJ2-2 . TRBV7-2 TGTGCCAGCAGCTGGACTCTAGCCGGGGAGCTGTTTTTT CASSWTLAGELFF
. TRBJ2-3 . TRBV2 TGTGCCAGCAGTCGGCGGGACAGCATTACAGATACGCAGTATTTT CASSRRDSITDTQYF
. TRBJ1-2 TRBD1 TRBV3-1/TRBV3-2 TGTGCCAGCAGCCAGACGGACAGGGGAATAGAGGGCTACACCTTC CASSQTDRGIEGYTF
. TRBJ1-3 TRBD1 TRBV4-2 TGTGCCAGCAGCCTGGCGACAGGGACTGGAAACACCATATATTTT CASSLATGTGNTIYF
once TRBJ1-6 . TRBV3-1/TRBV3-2 TGTGCCAGCAGCCAGGTCCGAGAACCCCTCCACTTT CASSQVREPLHF
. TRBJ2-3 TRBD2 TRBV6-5 TGTGCCAGCATGGGCGGGGGTAGCTCAGATACGCAGTATTTT CASMGGGSSDTQYF
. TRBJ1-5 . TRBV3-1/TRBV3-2 TGTGCCAGCAGCCCGAGTGGGGGGGCGAGGAATCAGCCCCAGCATTTT CASSPSGGARNQPQHF
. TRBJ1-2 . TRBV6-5 TGTGCCAGCAGTTTCTCTAGACAGTTAGCTAACTATGGCTACACCTTC CASSFSRQLANYGYTF
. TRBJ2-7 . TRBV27 TGTGCCAGCAGCTTCTCTCCTTACGAGCAGTACTTC CASSFSPYEQYF
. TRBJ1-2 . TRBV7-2 TGTGCCAGCAGCTTAGCATCTGGAGGGACCACGGCCCACTATGGCTACACCTTC CASSLASGGTTAHYGYTF
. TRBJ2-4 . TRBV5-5 TGTGCCAGCAGCCCCGCGGCTGTGTCCGGGGGAAACATTCAGTACTTC CASSPAAVSGGNIQYF
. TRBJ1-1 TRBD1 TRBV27 TGTGCCAGCAGTTTAGTTTTTCGGACAGGAGTGAACACTGAAGCTTTCTTT CASSLVFRTGVNTEAFF
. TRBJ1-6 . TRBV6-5 TGTGCCAGCAGTTACTCCCACTGGACAGCTTCACCCCTCCACTTT CASSYSHWTASPLHF
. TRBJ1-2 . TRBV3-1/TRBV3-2 TGTGCCAGCAGCCAAGGCGAACTCCTTGCCTATGGCTACACCTTC CASSQGELLAYGYTF
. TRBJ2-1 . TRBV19 TGTGCCAGTAGTATCGGAAGGAAGACTTACAATGAGCAGTTCTTC CASSIGRKTYNEQFF
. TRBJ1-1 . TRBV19 TGTGCCAGTAGTATAGCGGGGACTGCAGAAGCTTTCTTT CASSIAGTAEAFF
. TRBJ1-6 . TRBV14 TGTGCCAGCAGTTACCTACAGAATTCACCCCTCCACTTT CASSYLQNSPLHF
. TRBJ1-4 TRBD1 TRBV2 TGTGCCAGCAGTCTTACACAGACAGGGAATGAAAAACTGTTTTTT CASSLTQTGNEKLFF
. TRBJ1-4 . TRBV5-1 TGCGCCAGCAGCATAGACAGAGCAACTAATGAAAAACTGTTTTTT CASSIDRATNEKLFF
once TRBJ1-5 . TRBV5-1 TGCGCCAGCAGCTTGGGACGGGGAGATCAGCCCCAGCATTTT CASSLGRGDQPQHF
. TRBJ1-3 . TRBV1 TGCACCAGCAGTCATACAGGGGGCGCCTCTGGAAACACCATATATTTT CTSSHTGGASGNTIYF
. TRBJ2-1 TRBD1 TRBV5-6 TGTGCCAGCAGCTTGGAGGGGACAGGAAATGAGCAGTTCTTC CASSLEGTGNEQFF
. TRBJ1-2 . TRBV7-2 TGTGCCAGCAGCCCCACCTCGGGGGGCGACTATGGCTACACCTTC CASSPTSGGDYGYTF
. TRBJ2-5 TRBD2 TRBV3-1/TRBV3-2 TGTGCCAGCAGCATACGTAGCGGGGGGGCCCGGGAGACCCAGTACTTC CASSIRSGGARETQYF
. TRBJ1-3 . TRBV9 TGTGCCAGCAGCGTAGAAGGGGGCTCTGGAAACACCATATATTTT CASSVEGGSGNTIYF
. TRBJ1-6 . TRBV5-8 TGTGCCAGCGGCGGGCATAATTCACCCCTCCACTTT CASGGHNSPLHF
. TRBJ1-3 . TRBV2 TGTGCCAGCAATACACAGGGCCACCCCCCGTTGTATTTT CASNTQGHPPLYF
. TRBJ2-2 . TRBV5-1 TGCGCCAGCAGCTTGGTGGCAGGGGGGTCCGGGGAGCTGTTTTTT CASSLVAGGSGELFF
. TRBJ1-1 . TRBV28 TGTGCCAGCAGTTTATCTGTGGTGGGTGGGGGGTCTGAAGCTTTCTTT CASSLSVVGGGSEAFF
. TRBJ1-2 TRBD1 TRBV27 TGTGCCAGCAGTTTATCAGGACAGGGCCTCTATGGCTACACCTTC CASSLSGQGLYGYTF
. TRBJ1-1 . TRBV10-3 TGTGCCATCAGTGAGGGCAGACTCAATCTCGCTGAAGCTTTCTTT CAISEGRLNLAEAFF
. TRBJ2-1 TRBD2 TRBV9 TGTGCCAGCAGCGTAGGACTAGCGGGGCACTACAATGAGCAGTTCTTC CASSVGLAGHYNEQFF
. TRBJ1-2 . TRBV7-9 TGTGCCAGCAGCTTCGAGAAGGGGAACTATGGCTACACCTTC CASSFEKGNYGYTF
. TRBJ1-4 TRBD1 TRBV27 TGTGCCAGCAGTGCCAGGACAGGGGGGGGCGAAAAACTGTTTTTT CASSARTGGGEKLFF
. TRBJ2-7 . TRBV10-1 TGCGCCAGCAGTGAATACAGGAAAAGCTCCTACGAGCAGTACTTC CASSEYRKSSYEQYF
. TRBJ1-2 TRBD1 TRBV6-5 TGTGCCAGCAGTTTCCGGACAGGGGGCTCGGGTGGCTACACCTTC CASSFRTGGSGGYTF